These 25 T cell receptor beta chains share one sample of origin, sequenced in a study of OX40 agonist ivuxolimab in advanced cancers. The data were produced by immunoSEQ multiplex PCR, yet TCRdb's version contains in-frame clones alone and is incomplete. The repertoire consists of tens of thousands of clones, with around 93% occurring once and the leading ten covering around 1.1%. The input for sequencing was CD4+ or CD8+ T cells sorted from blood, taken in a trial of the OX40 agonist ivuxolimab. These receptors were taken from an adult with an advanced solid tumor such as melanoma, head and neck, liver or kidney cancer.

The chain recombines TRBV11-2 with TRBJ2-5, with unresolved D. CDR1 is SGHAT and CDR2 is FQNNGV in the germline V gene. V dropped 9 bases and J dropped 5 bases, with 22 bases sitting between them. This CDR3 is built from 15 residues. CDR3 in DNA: TGTGCCAGTCACCCTGCGGTTGTTGGCCAGGAGACCCAGTACTTC. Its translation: CASHPAVVGQETQYF.

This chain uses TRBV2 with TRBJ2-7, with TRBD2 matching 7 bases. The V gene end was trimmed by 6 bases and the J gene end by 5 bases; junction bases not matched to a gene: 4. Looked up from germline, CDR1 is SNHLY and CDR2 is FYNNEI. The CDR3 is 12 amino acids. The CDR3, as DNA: TGTGCCAGCAGGTCAGCGGGGAACGAGCAGTACTTC. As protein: CASRSAGNEQYF.

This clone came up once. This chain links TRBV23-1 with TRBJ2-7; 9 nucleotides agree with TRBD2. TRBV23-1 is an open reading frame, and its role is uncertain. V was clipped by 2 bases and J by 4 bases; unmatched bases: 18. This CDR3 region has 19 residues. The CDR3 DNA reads TGCGCCAGCAGTCAAGGGCCGGGACTAGCCGGATTCCGACCGTACGAGCAGTACTTC. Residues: CASSQGPGLAGFRPYEQYF.

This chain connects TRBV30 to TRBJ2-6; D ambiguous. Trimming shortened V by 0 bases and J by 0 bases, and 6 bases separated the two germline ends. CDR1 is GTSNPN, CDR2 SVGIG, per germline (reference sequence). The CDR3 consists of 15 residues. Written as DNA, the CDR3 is TGTGCCTGGAGTGTAGGCCGCTCTGGGGCCAACGTCCTGACTTTC. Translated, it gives CAWSVGRSGANVLTF.

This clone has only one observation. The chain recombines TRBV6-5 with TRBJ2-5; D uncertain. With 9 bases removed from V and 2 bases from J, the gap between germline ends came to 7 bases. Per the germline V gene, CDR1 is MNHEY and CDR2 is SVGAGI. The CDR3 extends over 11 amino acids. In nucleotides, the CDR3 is TGTGCCAGGCGACATCAAGAGACCCAGTACTTC. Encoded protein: CARRHQETQYF.

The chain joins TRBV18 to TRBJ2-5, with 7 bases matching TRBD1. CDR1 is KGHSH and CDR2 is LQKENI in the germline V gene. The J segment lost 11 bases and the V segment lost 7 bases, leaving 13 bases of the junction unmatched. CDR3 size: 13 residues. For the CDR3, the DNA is TGTGCCAGCTTCGGGACAGAGGCTAAGGAGCAGTACTTC. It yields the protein CASFGTEAKEQYF.

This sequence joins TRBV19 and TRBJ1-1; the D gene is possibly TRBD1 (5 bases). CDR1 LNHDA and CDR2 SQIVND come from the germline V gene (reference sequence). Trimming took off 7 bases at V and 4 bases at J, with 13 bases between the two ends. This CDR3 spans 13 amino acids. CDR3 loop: CASKGTLGTEAFF. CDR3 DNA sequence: TGTGCCAGTAAAGGGACTTTGGGCACTGAAGCTTTCTTT.

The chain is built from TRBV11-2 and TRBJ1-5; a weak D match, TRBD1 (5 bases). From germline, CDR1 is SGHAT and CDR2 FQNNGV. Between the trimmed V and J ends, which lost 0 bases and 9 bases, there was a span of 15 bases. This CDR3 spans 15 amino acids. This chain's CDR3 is CASSLDGQGVWPQHF. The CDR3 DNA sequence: TGTGCCAGCAGCTTAGATGGACAAGGTGTGTGGCCCCAGCATTTT.

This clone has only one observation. The CDR3 here is CATKLAGLDTQYF. The CDR3 DNA reads TGTGCCACCAAATTAGCGGGGTTAGATACGCAGTATTTT. This chain links TRBV15 with TRBJ2-3, with 8 bases identical to TRBD2. CDR3 length equals 13 residues. J lost 5 bases, V lost 7 bases, and 5 bases had no gene match. The germline V gene has CDR1 LNHNV and CDR2 YYDKDF (reference sequence).

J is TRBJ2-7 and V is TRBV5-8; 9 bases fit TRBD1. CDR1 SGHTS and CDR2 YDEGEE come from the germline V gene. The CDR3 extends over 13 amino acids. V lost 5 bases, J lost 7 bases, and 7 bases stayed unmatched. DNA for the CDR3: TGTGCCAGCAGTAGGGACAGGGCCTCGGAGCAGTACTTC. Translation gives CASSRDRASEQYF.

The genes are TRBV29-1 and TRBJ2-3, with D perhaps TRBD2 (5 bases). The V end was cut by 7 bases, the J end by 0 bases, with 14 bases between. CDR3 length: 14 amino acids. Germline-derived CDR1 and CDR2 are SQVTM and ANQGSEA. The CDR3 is CSAAGLGSTDTQYF. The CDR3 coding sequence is TGCAGCGCCGCCGGACTGGGAAGCACAGATACGCAGTATTTT.

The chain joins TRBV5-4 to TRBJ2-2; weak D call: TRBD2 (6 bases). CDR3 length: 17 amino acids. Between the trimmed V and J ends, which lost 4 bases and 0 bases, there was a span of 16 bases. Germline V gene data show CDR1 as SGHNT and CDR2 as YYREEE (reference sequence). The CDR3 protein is CASSASGTHANTGELFF. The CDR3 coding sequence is TGTGCCAGCAGCGCCTCCGGGACTCACGCGAACACCGGGGAGCTGTTTTTT.

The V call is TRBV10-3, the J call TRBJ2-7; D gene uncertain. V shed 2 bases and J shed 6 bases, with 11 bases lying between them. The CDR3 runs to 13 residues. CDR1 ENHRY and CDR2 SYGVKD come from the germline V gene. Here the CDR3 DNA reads TGTGCCATCAGTGAGCGAGTACAGACCGAGCAGTACTTC. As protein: CAISERVQTEQYF.

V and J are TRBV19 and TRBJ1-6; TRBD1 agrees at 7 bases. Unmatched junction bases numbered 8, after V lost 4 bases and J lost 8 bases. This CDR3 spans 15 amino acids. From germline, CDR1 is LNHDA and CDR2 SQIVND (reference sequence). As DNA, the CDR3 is TGTGCCAGTAGTACACAGGGGAATCAGGATTCACCCCTCCACTTT. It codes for CASSTQGNQDSPLHF.

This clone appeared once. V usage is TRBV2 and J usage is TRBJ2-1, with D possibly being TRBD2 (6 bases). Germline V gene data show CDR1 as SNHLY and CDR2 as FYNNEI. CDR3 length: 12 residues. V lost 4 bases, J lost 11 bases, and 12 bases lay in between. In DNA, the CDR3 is TGTGCCAGCAGTGGGGAGGCCCCTCAGCAGTTCTTC. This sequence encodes CASSGEAPQQFF.

DNA for the CDR3: TGTGCCAGCAGTTTACGGCCGGGCCCGGGAATGCAAGCTTTCTTT. This encodes CASSLRPGPGMQAFF. The genes are TRBV27 and TRBJ1-1; D is ambiguous. The CDR3 is made up of 15 amino acids. V was cut by 2 bases and J by 9 bases, with 19 bases left in between. The germline gives CDR1 MNHEY, CDR2 SMNVEV (reference sequence).

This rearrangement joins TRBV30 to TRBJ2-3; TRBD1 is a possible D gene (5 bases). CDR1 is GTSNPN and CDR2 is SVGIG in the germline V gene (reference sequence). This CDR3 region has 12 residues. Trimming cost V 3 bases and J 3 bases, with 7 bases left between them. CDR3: CAWRDRTDTQYF. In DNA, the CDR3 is TGTGCCTGGAGAGACAGAACAGATACGCAGTATTTT.

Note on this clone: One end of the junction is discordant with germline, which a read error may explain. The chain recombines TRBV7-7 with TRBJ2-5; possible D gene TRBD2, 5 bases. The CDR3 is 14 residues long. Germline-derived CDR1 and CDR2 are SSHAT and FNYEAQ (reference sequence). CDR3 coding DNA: TGTGCTAGCAGCCCGAGCGGTTACCAAGAGACCCAGTACTTC. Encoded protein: CASSPSGYQETQYF.

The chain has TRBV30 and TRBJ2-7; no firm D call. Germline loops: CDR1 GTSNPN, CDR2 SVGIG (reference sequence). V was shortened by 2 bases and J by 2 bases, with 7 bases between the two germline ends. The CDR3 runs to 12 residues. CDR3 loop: CAWSTGPYEQYF. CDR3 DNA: TGTGCCTGGAGTACCGGCCCCTACGAGCAGTACTTC.

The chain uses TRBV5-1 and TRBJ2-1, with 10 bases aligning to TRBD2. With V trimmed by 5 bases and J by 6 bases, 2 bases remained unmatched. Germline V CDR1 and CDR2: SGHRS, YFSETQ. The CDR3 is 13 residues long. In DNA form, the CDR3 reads TGCGCCAGCAGACCTAGCGGGAGCAATGAGCAGTTCTTC. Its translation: CASRPSGSNEQFF.

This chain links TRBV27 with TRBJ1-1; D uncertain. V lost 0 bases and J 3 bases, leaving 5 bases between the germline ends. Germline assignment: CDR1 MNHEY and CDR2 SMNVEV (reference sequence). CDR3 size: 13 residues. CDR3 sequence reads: CASSLSRDTEAFF. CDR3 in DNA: TGTGCCAGCAGTTTATCTCGGGACACTGAAGCTTTCTTT.

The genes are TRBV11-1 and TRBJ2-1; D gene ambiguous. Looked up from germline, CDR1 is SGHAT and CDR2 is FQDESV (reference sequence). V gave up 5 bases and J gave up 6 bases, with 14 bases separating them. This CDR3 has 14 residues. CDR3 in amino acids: CASSATPLGNEQFF. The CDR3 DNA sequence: TGTGCCAGCAGCGCCACCCCCCTGGGCAATGAGCAGTTCTTC.

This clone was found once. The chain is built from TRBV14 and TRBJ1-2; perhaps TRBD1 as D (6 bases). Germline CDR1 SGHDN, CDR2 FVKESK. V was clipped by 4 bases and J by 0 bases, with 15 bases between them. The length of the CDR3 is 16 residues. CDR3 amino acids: CASSRGRGASNYGYTF. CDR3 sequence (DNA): TGTGCCAGCAGCCGTGGACGGGGGGCCTCTAACTATGGCTACACCTTC.

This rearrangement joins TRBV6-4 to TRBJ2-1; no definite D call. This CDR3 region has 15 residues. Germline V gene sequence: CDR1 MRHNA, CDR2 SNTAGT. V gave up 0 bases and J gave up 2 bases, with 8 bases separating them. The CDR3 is CASSDSPSPYNEQFF. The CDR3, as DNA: TGTGCCAGCAGTGACTCGCCTAGTCCCTACAATGAGCAGTTCTTC.

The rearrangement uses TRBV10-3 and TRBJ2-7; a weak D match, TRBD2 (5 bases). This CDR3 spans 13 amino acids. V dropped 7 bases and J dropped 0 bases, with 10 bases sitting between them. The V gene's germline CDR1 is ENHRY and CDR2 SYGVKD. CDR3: CAIKKDFSYEQYF. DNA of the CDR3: TGTGCCATCAAGAAGGACTTCTCCTACGAGCAGTACTTC.